These 15 T cell receptor beta chains were sequenced from one sample in a study of long-term antiretroviral therapy in people with HIV. Researchers report immunoSEQ v3.0 was run at survey level. Some clones are missing from TCRdb's copy, which holds only in-frame ones; the method was immunoSEQ multiplex PCR. The sample shows tens of thousands of clones, roughly 80% of them seen only once. The material sequenced was unsorted PBMCs, taken 1.5 years after starting antiretroviral therapy. The source of these receptors is a man in his late teens or twenties with HIV.

The chain couples TRBV7-9 to TRBJ2-3; 8 bases match TRBD1. Germline values: CDR1 SEHNR, CDR2 FQNEAQ (reference sequence). V shed 5 bases, J shed 4 bases, and the junction held 5 bases outside the gene matches. The CDR3 is made up of 14 amino acids. The CDR3 loop reads CASSPQGAADTQYF. The CDR3 coding sequence is TGTGCCAGCAGCCCCCAGGGGGCCGCAGATACGCAGTATTTT.

The genes are TRBV18 and TRBJ2-7, with 7 bases identical to TRBD1. Germline CDR1 reads KGHSH; CDR2 reads LQKENI. V shed 3 bases and J 6 bases; nucleotides not matched to a gene: 2. The CDR3 has 12 residues. CDR3 region: CASSPNRGEQYF. DNA for the CDR3: TGTGCCAGCTCACCGAACAGGGGCGAGCAGTACTTC.

This clone turned up a few times. Here the CDR3 DNA reads TGTGCCAGCAGTGAACCCAGGGGCGGCTACAATGAGCAGTTCTTC. Its translation: CASSEPRGGYNEQFF. This chain uses TRBV2 with TRBJ2-1, with TRBD1 as a possible D gene (6 bases). This CDR3 comprises 15 residues. The V and J ends lost 2 bases and 3 bases respectively, with 11 bases between them. Germline V lookup: CDR1 SNHLY, CDR2 FYNNEI. The full variable domain, rest sourced from reference TRBV2 and TRBJ2-1, is EPEVTQTPSHQVTQMGQEVILRCVPISNHLYFYWYRQILGQKVEFLVSFYNNEISEKSEIFDDQFSVERPDGSNFTLKIRSTKLEDSAMYFCASSEPRGGYNEQFFGPGTRLTVL.

The genes are TRBV5-6 and TRBJ2-1; D call uncertain. V lost 2 bases, J lost 10 bases, and 13 bases lay in between. Germline-derived CDR1 and CDR2 are SGHDT and YYEEEE. This CDR3 has 13 amino acids. The CDR3 DNA is TGTGCCAGCAGCTTCTGGCAGGCCTGGGAGCAGTTCTTC. As protein: CASSFWQAWEQFF.

A few counts support this clone. The chain joins TRBV19 to TRBJ1-5, with D possibly being TRBD1 (6 bases). Germline-derived CDR1 and CDR2 are LNHDA and SQIVND (reference sequence). Trimming stripped 3 bases from V and 2 bases from J, with 11 bases between. This CDR3 spans 15 amino acids. This CDR3 reads CASSMGGQGNQPQHF. CDR3 DNA sequence: TGTGCCAGTAGTATGGGGGGGCAGGGCAATCAGCCCCAGCATTTT.

The chain uses TRBV27 and TRBJ2-1; D uncertain. CDR3 length: 12 amino acids. The germline V and J ends were trimmed by 3 bases and 7 bases, with 7 bases remaining between them. Germline CDR1 and CDR2: MNHEY and SMNVEV (reference sequence). In nucleotides, the CDR3 is TGTGCCAGCAGTTTCCCTGGAAATGAGCAGTTCTTC. This codes for CASSFPGNEQFF.

V and J are TRBV5-4 and TRBJ2-5; D assignment may be TRBD1 or TRBD2 (6 bases each). Trimming shortened V by 4 bases and J by 4 bases, and 23 bases separated the two germline ends. The germline V gene has CDR1 SGHNT and CDR2 YYREEE (reference sequence). This CDR3 has 17 amino acids. CDR3 bases: TGTGCCAGCAGCCCCCGGGGGCCAGCGGTAACCAGAGAGACCCAGTACTTC. Translating gives CASSPRGPAVTRETQYF.

The chain carries TRBV10-2 and TRBJ1-2; D remains unclear. Germline V lookup: CDR1 WSHSY, CDR2 SAAADI. The CDR3 has 14 amino acids. The germline V and J ends were trimmed by 3 bases and 3 bases, with 11 bases remaining between them. The CDR3 coding sequence is TGCGCCAGCAGTGATAGAGGGTCCGACTATGGCTACACCTTC. It encodes CASSDRGSDYGYTF.

The genes are TRBV29-1 and TRBJ1-1; D not resolved. This CDR3 is 13 amino acids long. V gave up 7 bases and J gave up 1 base, with 13 bases separating them. Germline V gene lookup returns CDR1 SQVTM and CDR2 ANQGSEA. In nucleotides, the CDR3 is TGCAGCGGGGGAGAGACCAGGAACACTGAAGCTTTCTTT. Protein sequence: CSGGETRNTEAFF.

The chain couples TRBV30 to TRBJ2-5; D gene unclear. In germline, CDR1 is GTSNPN, CDR2 SVGIG (reference sequence). This CDR3 contains 15 residues. Trimming pared 0 bases from V and 4 bases from J, leaving 15 bases between. CDR3 bases: TGTGCCTGGAGTGTACGTAGAGGTGTAGGAGAGACCCAGTACTTC. As protein: CAWSVRRGVGETQYF.

The chain combines TRBV28 with TRBJ1-1; D not certain. The length of the CDR3 is 14 residues. Germline loops: CDR1 MDHEN, CDR2 SYDVKM. V was trimmed by 3 bases and J by 7 bases, leaving 15 bases between them. CDR3 nucleotide sequence: TGTGCCAGCAGTTTGCAGCAAGGTGTGGGTGAAGCTTTCTTT. This gives the protein CASSLQQGVGEAFF.

The V call is TRBV11-2, the J call TRBJ2-2; TRBD2 matches 13 bases. V lost 3 bases and J lost 2; bases outside the gene matches: 3. The length of the CDR3 is 17 residues. Germline loops: CDR1 SGHAT, CDR2 FQNNGV. CDR3 amino acids: CASSFGLAGDNTGELFF. CDR3 DNA sequence: TGTGCCAGCAGCTTCGGACTAGCGGGAGATAACACCGGGGAGCTGTTTTTT. The full variable domain, its missing parts supplied by reference TRBV11-2 and TRBJ2-2, is EAGVAQSPRYKIIEKRQSVAFWCNPISGHATLYWYQQILGQGPKLLIQFQNNGVVDDSQLPKDRFSAERLKGVDSTLKIQPAKLEDSAVYLCASSFGLAGDNTGELFFGEGSRLTVL.

The chain has TRBV11-2 and TRBJ2-7; D assignment may be TRBD1 or TRBD2 (5 bases each). V gave up 5 bases and J gave up 7 bases, with 18 bases separating them. Germline V gene sequence: CDR1 SGHAT, CDR2 FQNNGV. The CDR3 loop spans 14 amino acids. Here the CDR3 DNA reads TGTGCCAGCAGCCTAGCCCCGGGACCGGGAGAGCAGTACTTC. It translates to CASSLAPGPGEQYF.

Remarks on this clone: One end of the junction is discordant with germline, which a read error may explain. The rearrangement joins TRBV27 to TRBJ2-7; 8 bases are a match to TRBD1. The CDR3 totals 15 residues. CDR1 is MNHEY, CDR2 SMNVEV, per germline (reference sequence). CDR3 nucleotide sequence: TGTGCCAGCAGATTATCCCCAGGGGGCGTCTACGAGCAGTACTTC. Translation gives CASRLSPGGVYEQYF.

The J gene is TRBJ2-3, the V gene TRBV27; D is possibly TRBD2 (5 bases). Germline V gene lookup returns CDR1 MNHEY and CDR2 SMNVEV (reference sequence). The CDR3 has 14 residues. The V end lost 2 bases, the J end lost 1 base, and 7 bases lay between the germline ends. The CDR3 reads CASSLAGGTDTQYF. The CDR3 DNA sequence: TGTGCCAGCAGTTTAGCGGGTGGCACAGATACGCAGTATTTT.